The rows below give T cell receptor beta chains drawn from one sample of a study of T cells in Graves' hyperthyroidism and ophthalmopathy. TCRdb used MiXCR to reprocess the multiplex PCR reads, holding one entry per CDR3 protein. The data show 300,000 to 400,000 distinct CDR3 sequences, with more than 11% seen just once and 20% to 25% held by the top ten. Sequenced: blood. The source is a woman aged 30 to 39 with Graves' hyperthyroidism. Both conserved end residues are part of each CDR3. The D gene is left open where the match is weak. Not every row has a clone size; where given, it reads once, few, many or a size class.

size,J,V,D,CDR3,DNA
many,TRBJ1-2,TRBV7-9,TRBD1,CASSLTGTGYGYTF,TGTGCCAGCAGCTTGACAGGGACGGGCTATGGCTACACCTTC
NA,TRBJ2-5,TRBV9,NA,CASSGETAITGTQYF,TGTGCCAGCAGCGGCGAGACTGCTATCACAGGGACCCAGTACTTC
many,TRBJ1-5,TRBV11-2,TRBD1,CASSLGTGAHQPQHF,TGTGCCAGCAGCCTCGGGACAGGGGCTCATCAGCCCCAGCATTTT
few,TRBJ2-1,TRBV6-2/TRBV6-3,NA,CASSWAAEAAEQFF,TGTGCCAGCAGTTGGGCGGCGGAGGCGGCTGAGCAGTTCTTC
NA,TRBJ1-5,TRBV6-5,TRBD1,CASSYSPAVGEGAIQPQHF,TGTGCCAGCAGTTACTCCCCCGCAGTCGGGGAGGGGGCGATTCAGCCCCAGCATTTT
NA,TRBJ2-1,TRBV4-1,NA,CASSPERVGFF,TGCGCCAGCAGCCCTGAGCGGGTGGGGTTCTTC
NA,TRBJ2-2,TRBV7-6,NA,CASRFEGPYEPTGELFF,TGTGCCAGCAGATTTGAGGGGCCCTACGAACCCACCGGGGAGCTGTTTTTT
many,TRBJ1-2,TRBV15,NA,CATSIQGRANYGYTF,TGTGCCACCAGCATTCAGGGCAGAGCTAACTATGGCTACACCTTC
many,TRBJ2-4,TRBV6-2/TRBV6-3,NA,CASSFRETNIQYF,TGTGCCAGCAGTTTCCGGGAGACGAACATTCAGTACTTC
many,TRBJ1-2,TRBV7-9,TRBD1,CASSSGQYYGYTF,TGTGCCAGCAGCTCGGGACAGTACTATGGCTACACCTTC
many,TRBJ2-3,TRBV12-3/TRBV12-4,NA,CASSLGAERADTQYF,TGTGCCAGCAGTCTGGGGGCGGAGAGGGCAGATACGCAGTATTTT
NA,TRBJ2-7,TRBV7-2,TRBD2,CASAGEGYEQYF,TGTGCCAGCGCGGGAGAGGGTTACGAGCAGTACTTC